This T cell receptor beta chain comes out of a study of regulatory T cells in long-lasting Graves disease. Stated time point: newly diagnosed GD, antithyroid drugs for less than 3 months. Extracted PBMC RNA gave rise to the TCR library. The authors built TCR beta libraries using iRepertoire HTBI primers and Arm-PCR of CDR3 regions. TCRdb reprocessed the multiplex PCR reads with MiXCR, giving one entry per CDR3 protein. The repertoire consists of 550,000 or so distinct CDR3 sequences, with more than 10% occurring once and the leading ten covering roughly 8.9%. Unmatched junction bases numbered 5, after V lost 5 bases and J lost 0 bases. The CDR3 totals 16 residues. Germline lookup yields CDR1 SGHDT and CDR2 YYEEEE. Separately, the same data were catalogued under a study of T cells in Graves' hyperthyroidism and ophthalmopathy.

This TCR derives from a woman under 40 with Graves disease. The V call is TRBV5-6, the J call TRBJ2-1; TRBD2 aligns across 10 bases. Sequences were derived from peripheral blood mononuclear cells (PBMCs), sampled at new diagnosis, from a patient treated with antithyroid drugs. CDR3 in amino acids: CASRSGLAVSYNEQFF. The CDR3 DNA is TGTGCCAGCAGATCCGGACTAGCGGTCTCCTACAATGAGCAGTTCTTC. The whole variable domain, filled in from reference TRBV5-6 and TRBJ2-1, reads DAGVTQSPTHLIKTRGQQVTLRCSPKSGHDTVSWYQQALGQGPQFIFQYYEEEERQRGNFPDRFSGHQFPNYSSELNVNALLLGDSALYLCASRSGLAVSYNEQFFGPGTRLTVL.